Detailed here is one TCR beta chain. What it binds is not known. CDR3 length: 13 amino acids. V lost 2 bases and J 6 bases, leaving 8 bases between the germline ends. CDR1 is SGHRS, CDR2 YFSETQ, per germline. Clones were sequenced by immunoSEQ multiplex PCR, and TCRdb holds only the in-frame ones, with some missing. The sample lists about 1.5 million clones, 95% to 99% occurring once. These data are taken from a study of shared clonotypes between healthy human individuals. Whole-study findings and limits: Apart from blood, nothing was sampled; tissue repertoires likely differ.

The receptor's source is a man aged 25-45 years in good health. V is TRBV5-1 and J is TRBJ1-4, with D unresolved. Sequencing was done on a sample of naive CD4+ T cells sorted from blood. Sample subset: CD45RA+ positively selected. Here the CDR3 reads CASSFGPDEKLFF. The DNA of the CDR3 is TGCGCCAGCAGCTTTGGGCCCGATGAAAAACTGTTTTTT.